The source of this T cell receptor beta chain is a study of blood T cell repertoires in COVID-19 (TCRdb year 2020). The study in broad terms: The collaborator samples originated in the United States, Italy and Spain and spanned the acute and convalescent phases of COVID-19. Nearly every sample came with metadata listing a de-identified subject ID, COVID-19 status, age in years and sex. A freely available public database, intended as a resource for researchers studying the immune response to SARS-CoV-2, is where the repertoires were released. Deeply sampled blood TCRbeta repertoires from subjects exposed to, actively infected with, or recovered from COVID-19 were included in the dataset. Samples were obtained from the ongoing ImmuneRACE study (first 160 participants) and from roughly 1,300 subjects provided by 6 global collaborators. HLA class I and class II types, where available, came from metadata supplied by the sample provider rather than from assay-based typing. The prospective study material was composed of cDNA or gDNA derived from T cells, B-cell-depleted T cells, or PBMCs.

The study at large found these results: The quantity of clinical and demographic metadata differed by source and by participant and was supplied without curation.

Samples from volunteer blood donors who had recovered from COVID-19 were contributed by a second Seattle source. Collaborating institutions collected whole blood in K2EDTA tubes following their own protocols. Collaborator samples were shipped for TCRbeta analysis as frozen whole blood, isolated PBMCs, or DNA extracted from either sample type. TCRbeta CDR3 regions were amplified from genomic DNA using the immunoSEQ Assay, a bias-controlled multiplex PCR. In the original analysis: Within the assay, amplification of reference gene primers was used to estimate how many nucleated cells each sample contained. To quantify the absolute abundance of each unique TCRbeta CDR3 rearrangement, sequence reads were collapsed and filtered. Productive Simpson clonality was computed per sample as the square root of Simpson's diversity index over productive rearrangements. The clones in this table, taken by TCRdb from immuneACCESS, are in-frame only. Not every clone is retained; where verified, under half of the shortfall comes from an unresolved V gene, and the cause of the rest is unknown. That table is the source of V, J and clone size, and D and trimming were worked out from the DNA. The sample yields just under 350,000 clones; approximately 90% were counted once. Together, the top ten hold 3% to 4% of the sample.

The junction shows trimming of 3 bases on V and 5 bases on J, plus 11 bases between the germline ends. The CDR3 starts with the cysteine, ends with the valine, and has 13 residues. Kept here is only the CDR3 DNA, which spans 39 bases and is read in frame from base 1. In the germline V gene (reference sequence), CDR1 corresponds to LNHDA and CDR2 to SQIVND. To note about this clone: No antigen is known for it. Per-nucleotide qualities are absent, and no much larger clonotype sits a single base away.

The receptor was derived from a woman younger than 30 who had recovered from COVID-19. The chain employs TRBV19 and TRBJ2-7, and the D gene may be TRBD1, 6 bases matching. Sequenced input: peripheral blood. The CDR3 region has the sequence CASSMNRDDEQYV. In nucleotide form, the sequence is TGTGCCAGTAGTATGAACAGGGACGACGAGCAGTACGTC.